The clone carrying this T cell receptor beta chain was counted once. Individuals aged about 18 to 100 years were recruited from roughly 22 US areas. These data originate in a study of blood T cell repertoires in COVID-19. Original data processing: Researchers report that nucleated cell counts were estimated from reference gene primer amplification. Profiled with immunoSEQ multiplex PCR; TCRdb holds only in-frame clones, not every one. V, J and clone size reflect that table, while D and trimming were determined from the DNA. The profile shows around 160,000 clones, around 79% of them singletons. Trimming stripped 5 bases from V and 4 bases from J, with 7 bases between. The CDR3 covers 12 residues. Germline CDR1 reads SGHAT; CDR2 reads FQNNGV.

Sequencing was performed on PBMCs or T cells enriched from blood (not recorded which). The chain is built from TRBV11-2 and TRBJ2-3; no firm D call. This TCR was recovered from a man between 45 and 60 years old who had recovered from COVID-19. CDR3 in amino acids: CASSPNPDTQYF. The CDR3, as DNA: TGTGCCAGCAGCCCAAATCCAGATACGCAGTATTTT. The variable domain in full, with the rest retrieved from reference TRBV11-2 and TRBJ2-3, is EAGVAQSPRYKIIEKRQSVAFWCNPISGHATLYWYQQILGQGPKLLIQFQNNGVVDDSQLPKDRFSAERLKGVDSTLKIQPAKLEDSAVYLCASSPNPDTQYFGPGTRLTVL.